The 18 T cell receptor beta chains below were found in one sample sequenced in a study of OX40 agonist ivuxolimab in advanced cancers. Profiled with immunoSEQ multiplex PCR; TCRdb holds only in-frame clones, not every one. The profile shows more than 95,000 clones, approximately 94% of them singletons. The sample was CD4+ or CD8+ T cells sorted from blood, taken in a trial of the OX40 agonist ivuxolimab. The origin of the receptors is an adult with an advanced solid tumor such as melanoma, head and neck, liver or kidney cancer.

This clone has just one count. This chain joins TRBV4-1 and TRBJ2-7; 14 nucleotides agree with TRBD2. The CDR3 runs 18 residues. Trimming at V came to 1 base and at J to 0 bases, leaving 5 bases not matched to a gene. CDR1 is MGHRA and CDR2 is YSYEKL in the germline V gene. The CDR3 region has the DNA TGCGCCAGCAGCCAAGTCGGGACTAGCGGGGGAAGCTCCTACGAGCAGTACTTC. It translates to CASSQVGTSGGSSYEQYF.

The chain joins TRBV10-3 to TRBJ1-3; D is possibly TRBD1 (5 bases). CDR3 size: 17 residues. The V gene's germline CDR1 is ENHRY and CDR2 SYGVKD. Trimming took 0 bases from V and 4 from J, leaving 16 bases between them. The CDR3 DNA reads as TGTGCCATCAGTGAGTCCCACCCCCCGGGGCGCGGAAACACCATATATTTT. Translated: CAISESHPPGRGNTIYF.

The CDR3 nucleotides read TGTGCCAGCAGCACCCCGGGACTAGCGGGAGGCTACGAGCAGTACTTC. This codes for CASSTPGLAGGYEQYF. The chain uses TRBV28 and TRBJ2-7, with 15 bases identical to TRBD2. After removal of 6 bases from V and 3 bases from J, the junction contained 6 bases not matched to a gene. Germline values: CDR1 MDHEN, CDR2 SYDVKM. The CDR3 contains 16 residues. Variable domain in full (rest from reference TRBV28 and TRBJ2-7): DVKVTQSSRYLVKRTGEKVFLECVQDMDHENMFWYRQDPGLGLRLIYFSYDVKMKEKGDIPEGYSVSREKKERFSLILESASTNQTSMYLCASSTPGLAGGYEQYFGPGTRLTVT.

The chain uses TRBV2 and TRBJ1-1, with unresolved D. The length of the CDR3 is 13 residues. Germline CDR1 SNHLY, CDR2 FYNNEI. V was trimmed by 5 bases and J by 0 bases, leaving 7 bases between them. The CDR3 nucleotides read TGTGCCAGCAGTTCAGACTTGAACACTGAAGCTTTCTTT. Translated, it gives CASSSDLNTEAFF.

This clone occurred a few times. The V and J genes are TRBV7-9 and TRBJ2-6; no definite D call. The CDR3 length is 18 residues. V was shortened by 1 base and J by 0 bases, with 13 bases between the two germline ends. CDR1 and CDR2 (germline): SEHNR, FQNEAQ (reference sequence). CDR3 in DNA: TGTGCCAGCAGCTTAGAGGTTCGGGCGGTCTCTGGGGCCAACGTCCTGACTTTC. Amino acids: CASSLEVRAVSGANVLTF.

The V and J genes are TRBV6-5 and TRBJ1-1; 8 bases map to TRBD1. Unmatched junction bases numbered 6, after V lost 11 bases and J lost 1 base. This CDR3 region has 13 residues. The germline V gene has CDR1 MNHEY and CDR2 SVGAGI. CDR3 DNA: TGTGCCTGTACCGGGACAGGGAACACTGAAGCTTTCTTT. Translation: CACTGTGNTEAFF.

In its sample, this clone was seen once. The genes are TRBV7-2 and TRBJ1-5, with a tentative D call TRBD1 (5 bases). Germline V gene lookup returns CDR1 SGHTA and CDR2 FQGNSA. Trimming pared 1 base from V and 7 bases from J, leaving 11 bases between. CDR3 length: 14 amino acids. CDR3 region: CASSLGGSGQPQHF. The CDR3 DNA reads as TGTGCCAGCAGCTTAGGGGGGTCTGGACAGCCCCAGCATTTT.

The chain is built from TRBV19 and TRBJ1-5, with a possible D match to TRBD1 (5 bases). Germline V gives CDR1 LNHDA, CDR2 SQIVND (reference sequence). V shed 8 bases and J shed 5 bases, with 22 bases lying between them. This CDR3 spans 16 amino acids. CDR3 sequence reads: CASGPRGLVRDQPQHF. In nucleotides, the CDR3 is TGTGCCAGTGGACCTCGGGGCCTCGTTCGGGATCAGCCCCAGCATTTT. The full variable domain, in which reference TRBV19 and TRBJ1-5 provide the parts outside the CDR3, is DGGITQSPKYLFRKEGQNVTLSCEQNLNHDAMYWYRQDPGQGLRLIYYSQIVNDFQKGDIAEGYSVSREKKESFPLTVTSAQKNPTAFYLCASGPRGLVRDQPQHFGDGTRLSIL.

The V call is TRBV19, the J call TRBJ2-7; TRBD2 agrees at 7 bases. The CDR3 covers 12 residues. V was clipped by 3 bases and J by 6 bases; unmatched bases: 2. CDR1 is LNHDA and CDR2 is SQIVND in the germline V gene (reference sequence). As DNA, the CDR3 is TGTGCCAGTAGTATCCCGGGGGGCGAGCAGTACTTC. This gives the protein CASSIPGGEQYF.

The rearrangement links TRBV18 to TRBJ1-5; 7 bases line up with TRBD1. Germline V gene lookup returns CDR1 KGHSH and CDR2 LQKENI. The CDR3 length is 15 residues. The ends lost 3 bases at V and 4 bases at J; junction bases unmatched: 6. The CDR3 is CASSPPGTENQPQHF. In DNA form, the CDR3 reads TGTGCCAGCTCACCCCCCGGGACAGAGAATCAGCCCCAGCATTTT.

V is TRBV7-2 and J is TRBJ2-1; possible D gene TRBD2, 6 bases. CDR3 length: 15 residues. CDR1 and CDR2 (germline): SGHTA, FQGNSA. V was shortened by 0 bases and J by 6 bases, with 12 bases between the two germline ends. The CDR3 nucleotides are TGTGCCAGCAGCTTAGCGGGACTGCCACTCAATGAGCAGTTCTTC. Protein: CASSLAGLPLNEQFF.

The chain uses TRBV7-8 and TRBJ2-5; D gene ambiguous. Germline V gene sequence: CDR1 SGHVS, CDR2 FQNEAQ. The CDR3 totals 15 residues. V shed 1 base and J shed 6 bases, with 15 bases lying between them. The DNA for the CDR3 is TGTGCCAGCAGCTTAGAAAGGATCCTAGGCCAGACCCAGTACTTC. Its protein is CASSLERILGQTQYF.

V is TRBV5-1 and J is TRBJ2-1; D is undetermined. The CDR3 totals 11 residues. V gave up 3 bases and J gave up 10 bases, with 8 bases separating them. Germline CDR1 reads SGHRS; CDR2 reads YFSETQ. The DNA of the CDR3 is TGCGCCAGCAGCTCCTCACTCGAGCAGTTCTTC. This codes for CASSSSLEQFF.

J is TRBJ1-1 and V is TRBV6-5; D call uncertain. The V and J ends lost 6 bases and 1 base respectively, with 9 bases between them. Germline V gene lookup returns CDR1 MNHEY and CDR2 SVGAGI. This CDR3 is 13 amino acids long. CDR3 sequence reads: CASRNKQNTEAFF. The CDR3 DNA reads TGTGCCAGCAGAAACAAGCAGAACACTGAAGCTTTCTTT.

The rearrangement uses TRBV4-1 and TRBJ1-2, with a possible D match to TRBD1 (5 bases). Germline CDR1 is MGHRA and CDR2 is YSYEKL. This CDR3 region has 14 residues. With 4 bases removed from V and 4 bases from J, the gap between germline ends came to 13 bases. The CDR3 bases are TGCGCCAGCAGCCCCGGCAGGGCGTCCTATGGCTACACCTTC. Protein product: CASSPGRASYGYTF.

CDR3 loop: CASSRPLQGRTYEQYF. The CDR3 DNA reads TGTGCCAGCAGTCGTCCATTACAGGGAAGAACCTACGAGCAGTACTTC. This rearrangement joins TRBV5-6 to TRBJ2-7, with D tentatively TRBD1 (6 bases). V was cut by 5 bases and J by 2 bases, with 20 bases left in between. This CDR3 comprises 16 residues. CDR1 and CDR2 (germline): SGHDT, YYEEEE.

The V gene is TRBV6-6, the J gene TRBJ2-7; D not certain. This CDR3 has 11 residues. V lost 7 bases and J 0 bases, leaving 4 bases between the germline ends. From germline, CDR1 is MNHNY and CDR2 SVGAGI (reference sequence). CDR3 sequence reads: CASTDSYEQYF. CDR3 bases: TGTGCCAGCACGGACTCCTACGAGCAGTACTTC.

The rearrangement links TRBV19 to TRBJ1-3, with D unresolved. V shed 8 bases and J shed 0 bases, with 14 bases lying between them. There are 15 residues in the CDR3. Per germline, CDR1 LNHDA and CDR2 SQIVND (reference sequence). CDR3 amino acids: CASSARHLSGNTIYF. The CDR3 DNA sequence: TGTGCCAGTTCCGCCCGGCACCTCTCTGGAAACACCATATATTTT.